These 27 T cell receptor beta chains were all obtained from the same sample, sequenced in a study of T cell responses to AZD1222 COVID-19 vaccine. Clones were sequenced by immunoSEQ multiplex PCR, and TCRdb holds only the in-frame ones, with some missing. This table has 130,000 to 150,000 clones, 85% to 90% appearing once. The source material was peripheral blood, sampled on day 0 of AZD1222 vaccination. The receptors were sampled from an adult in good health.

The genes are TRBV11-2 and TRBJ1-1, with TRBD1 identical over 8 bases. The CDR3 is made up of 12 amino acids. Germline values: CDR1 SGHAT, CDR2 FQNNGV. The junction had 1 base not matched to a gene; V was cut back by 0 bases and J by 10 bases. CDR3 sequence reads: CASSLDGTGAFF. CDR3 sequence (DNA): TGTGCCAGCAGCTTAGACGGGACAGGAGCTTTCTTT.

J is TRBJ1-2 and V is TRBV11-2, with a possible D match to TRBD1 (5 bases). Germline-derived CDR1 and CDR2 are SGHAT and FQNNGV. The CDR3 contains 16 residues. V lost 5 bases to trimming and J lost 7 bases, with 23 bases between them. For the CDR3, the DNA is TGTGCCAGCAGCCCGCGAGGCGACAGCTCCGGCGGTGGCTACACCTTC. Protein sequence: CASSPRGDSSGGGYTF.

Here the CDR3 DNA reads TGTGCCACCAGTGATTTGCCAAGCGGGAGGGCGGATGAGCAGTTCTTC. Translating gives CATSDLPSGRADEQFF. The rearrangement joins TRBV24-1 to TRBJ2-1, with 10 bases aligning to TRBD2. There are 16 residues in the CDR3. Per germline, CDR1 KGHDR and CDR2 SFDVKD. V was clipped by 0 bases and J by 8 bases; unmatched bases: 6.

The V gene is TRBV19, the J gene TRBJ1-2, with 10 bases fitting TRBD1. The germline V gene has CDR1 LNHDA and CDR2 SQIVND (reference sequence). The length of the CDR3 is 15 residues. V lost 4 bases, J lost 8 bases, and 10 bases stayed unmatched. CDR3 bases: TGTGCCAGTAGTAGAGGGCCAGGACAGGGGGAAGGCTACACCTTC. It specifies CASSRGPGQGEGYTF. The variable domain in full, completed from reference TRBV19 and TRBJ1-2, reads DGGITQSPKYLFRKEGQNVTLSCEQNLNHDAMYWYRQDPGQGLRLIYYSQIVNDFQKGDIAEGYSVSREKKESFPLTVTSAQKNPTAFYLCASSRGPGQGEGYTFGSGTRLTVV.

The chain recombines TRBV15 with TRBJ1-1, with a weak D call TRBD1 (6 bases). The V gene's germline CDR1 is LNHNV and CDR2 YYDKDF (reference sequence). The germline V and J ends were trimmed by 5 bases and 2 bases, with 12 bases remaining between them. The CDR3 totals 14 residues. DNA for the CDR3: TGTGCCACCAGCTCCCGGACAGTTAACACTGAAGCTTTCTTT. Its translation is CATSSRTVNTEAFF.

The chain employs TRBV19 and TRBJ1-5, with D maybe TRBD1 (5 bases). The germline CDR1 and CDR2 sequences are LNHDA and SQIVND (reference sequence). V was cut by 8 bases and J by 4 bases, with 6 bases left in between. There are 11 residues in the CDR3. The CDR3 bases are TGTGCCAGTGGGGGGAATCAGCCCCAGCATTTT. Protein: CASGGNQPQHF.

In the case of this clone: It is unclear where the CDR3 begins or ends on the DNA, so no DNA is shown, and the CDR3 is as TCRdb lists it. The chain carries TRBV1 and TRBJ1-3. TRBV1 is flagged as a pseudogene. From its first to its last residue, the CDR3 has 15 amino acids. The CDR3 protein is CTSSQGVGTGNTIYF.

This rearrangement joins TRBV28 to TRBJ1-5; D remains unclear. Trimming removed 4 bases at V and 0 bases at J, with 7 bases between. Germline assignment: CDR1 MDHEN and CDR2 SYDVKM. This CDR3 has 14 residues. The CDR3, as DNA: TGTGCCAGCAGTTATCGGAATAGCAATCAGCCCCAGCATTTT. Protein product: CASSYRNSNQPQHF. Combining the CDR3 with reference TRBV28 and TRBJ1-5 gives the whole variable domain DVKVTQSSRYLVKRTGEKVFLECVQDMDHENMFWYRQDPGLGLRLIYFSYDVKMKEKGDIPEGYSVSREKKERFSLILESASTNQTSMYLCASSYRNSNQPQHFGDGTRLSIL.

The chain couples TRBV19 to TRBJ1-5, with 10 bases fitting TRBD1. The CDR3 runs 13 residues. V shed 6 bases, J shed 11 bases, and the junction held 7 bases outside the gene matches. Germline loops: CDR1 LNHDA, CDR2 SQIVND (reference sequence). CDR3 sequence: CASRDRGQLSQHF. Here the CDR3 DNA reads TGTGCCAGTAGAGACAGGGGGCAGTTGTCCCAGCATTTT.

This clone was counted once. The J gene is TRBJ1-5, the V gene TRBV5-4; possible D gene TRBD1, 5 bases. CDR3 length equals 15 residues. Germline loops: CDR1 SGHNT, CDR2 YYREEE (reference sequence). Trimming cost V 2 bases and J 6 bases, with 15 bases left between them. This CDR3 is CASSLDRGSGQPQHF. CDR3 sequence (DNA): TGTGCCAGCAGCTTAGATAGGGGCTCTGGTCAGCCCCAGCATTTT. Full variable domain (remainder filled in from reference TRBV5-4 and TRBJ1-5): ETGVTQSPTHLIKTRGQQVTLRCSSQSGHNTVSWYQQALGQGPQFIFQYYREEENGRGNFPPRFSGLQFPNYSSELNVNALELDDSALYLCASSLDRGSGQPQHFGDGTRLSIL.

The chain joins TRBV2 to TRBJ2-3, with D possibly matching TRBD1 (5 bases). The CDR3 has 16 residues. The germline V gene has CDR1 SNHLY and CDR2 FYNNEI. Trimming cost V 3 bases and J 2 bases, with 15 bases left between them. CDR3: CASSDVAGRITDTQYF. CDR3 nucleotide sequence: TGTGCCAGCAGTGATGTGGCAGGGCGAATCACAGATACGCAGTATTTT.

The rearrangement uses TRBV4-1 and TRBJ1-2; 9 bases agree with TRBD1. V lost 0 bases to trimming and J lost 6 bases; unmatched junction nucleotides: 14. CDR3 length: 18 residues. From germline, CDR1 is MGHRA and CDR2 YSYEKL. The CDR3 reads CASSQDPPPGQGLNGYTF. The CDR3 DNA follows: TGCGCCAGCAGCCAAGATCCCCCCCCGGGACAGGGCCTCAATGGCTACACCTTC.

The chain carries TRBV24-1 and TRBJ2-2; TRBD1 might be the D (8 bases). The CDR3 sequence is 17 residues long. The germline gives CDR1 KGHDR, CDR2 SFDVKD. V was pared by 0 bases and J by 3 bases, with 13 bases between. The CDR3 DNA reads TGTGCCACCAGTGATTTGTGGACAGGGAGGGACACCGGGGAGCTGTTTTTT. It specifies CATSDLWTGRDTGELFF.

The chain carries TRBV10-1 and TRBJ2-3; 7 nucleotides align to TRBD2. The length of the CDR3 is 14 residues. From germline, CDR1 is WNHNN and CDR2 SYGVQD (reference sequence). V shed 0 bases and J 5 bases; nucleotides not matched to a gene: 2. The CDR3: CASSESSGKDTQYF. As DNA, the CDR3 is TGCGCCAGCAGTGAGTCGAGCGGGAAAGATACGCAGTATTTT.

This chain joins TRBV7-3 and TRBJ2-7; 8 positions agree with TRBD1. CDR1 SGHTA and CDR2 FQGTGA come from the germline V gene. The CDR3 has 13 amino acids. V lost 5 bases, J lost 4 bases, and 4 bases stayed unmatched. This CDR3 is CASSAQGGYEQYF. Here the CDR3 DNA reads TGTGCCAGCAGCGCACAGGGGGGATACGAGCAGTACTTC. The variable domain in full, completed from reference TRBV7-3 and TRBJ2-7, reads GAGVSQTPSNKVTEKGKYVELRCDPISGHTALYWYRQSLGQGPEFLIYFQGTGAADDSGLPNDRFFAVRPEGSVSTLKIQRTERGDSAVYLCASSAQGGYEQYFGPGTRLTVT.

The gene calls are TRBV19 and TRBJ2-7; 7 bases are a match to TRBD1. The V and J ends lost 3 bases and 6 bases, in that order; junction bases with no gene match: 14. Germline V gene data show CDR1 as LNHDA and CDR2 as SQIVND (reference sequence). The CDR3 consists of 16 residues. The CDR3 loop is CASSISPGTGAREQYF. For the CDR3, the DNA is TGTGCCAGTAGTATCAGTCCCGGCACAGGGGCCCGCGAGCAGTACTTC.

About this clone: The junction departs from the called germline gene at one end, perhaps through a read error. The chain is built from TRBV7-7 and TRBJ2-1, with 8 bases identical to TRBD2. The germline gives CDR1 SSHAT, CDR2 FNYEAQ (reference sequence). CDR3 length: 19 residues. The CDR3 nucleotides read TGTGCTAGCAGCTCTTATGCCCTTCAAGCGGGAGTTGTCTACAATGAGCAGTTCTTC. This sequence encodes CASSSYALQAGVVYNEQFF.

CDR3 sequence reads: CASSVGLVGGPMNTEAFF. Written as DNA, the CDR3 is TGTGCCAGCAGCGTAGGGCTCGTCGGGGGGCCAATGAACACTGAAGCTTTCTTT. The V call is TRBV9, the J call TRBJ1-1; TRBD1 might be the D (6 bases). The CDR3 is made up of 18 amino acids. V gave up 0 bases and J gave up 0 bases, with 18 bases separating them. Germline assignment: CDR1 SGDLS and CDR2 YYNGEE. Filled out from reference TRBV9 and TRBJ1-1, the complete variable domain reads DSGVTQTPKHLITATGQRVTLRCSPRSGDLSVYWYQQSLDQGLQFLIQYYNGEERAKGNILERFSAQQFPDLHSELNLSSLELGDSALYFCASSVGLVGGPMNTEAFFGQGTRLTVV.

The CDR3 DNA reads TGCAGCGGCCTCAGGGGAGGTGGCACTGAAGCTTTCTTT. It encodes CSGLRGGGTEAFF. V gene TRBV29-1 combines with J gene TRBJ1-1; the D gene is possibly TRBD1 (6 bases). V lost 7 bases and J lost 4, with 16 bases in between. CDR3 length: 13 residues. The V gene's germline CDR1 is SQVTM and CDR2 ANQGSEA.

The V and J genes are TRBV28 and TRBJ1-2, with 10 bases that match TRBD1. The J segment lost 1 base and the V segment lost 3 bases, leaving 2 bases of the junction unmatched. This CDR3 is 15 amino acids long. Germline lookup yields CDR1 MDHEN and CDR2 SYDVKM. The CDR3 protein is CASSFGTGDNYGYTF. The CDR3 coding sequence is TGTGCCAGCAGTTTCGGGACAGGGGATAACTATGGCTACACCTTC.

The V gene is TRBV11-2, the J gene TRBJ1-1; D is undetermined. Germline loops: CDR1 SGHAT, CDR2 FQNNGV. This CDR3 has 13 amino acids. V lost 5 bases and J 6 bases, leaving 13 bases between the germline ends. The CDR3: CASSIGTRAEAFF. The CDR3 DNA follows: TGTGCCAGCAGCATAGGAACGAGGGCTGAAGCTTTCTTT.

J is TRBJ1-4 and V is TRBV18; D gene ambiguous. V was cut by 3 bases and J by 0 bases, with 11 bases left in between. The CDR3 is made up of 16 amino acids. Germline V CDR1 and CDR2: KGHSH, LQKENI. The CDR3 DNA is TGTGCCAGCTCACCGGCTACCCCGGCAACTAATGAAAAACTGTTTTTT. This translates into CASSPATPATNEKLFF.

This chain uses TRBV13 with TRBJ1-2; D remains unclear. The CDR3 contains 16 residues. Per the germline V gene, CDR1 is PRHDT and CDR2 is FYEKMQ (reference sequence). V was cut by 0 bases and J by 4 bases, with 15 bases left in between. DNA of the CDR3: TGTGCCAGCAGCTTAGGAGTGGGCGGGGTAGGCTATGGCTACACCTTC. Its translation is CASSLGVGGVGYGYTF.

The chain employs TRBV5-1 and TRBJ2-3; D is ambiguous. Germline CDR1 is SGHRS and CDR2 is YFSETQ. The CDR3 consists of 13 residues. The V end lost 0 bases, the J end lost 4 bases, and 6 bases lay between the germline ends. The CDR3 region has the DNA TGCGCCAGCAGCTTGGTCCCGGCAGATACGCAGTATTTT. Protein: CASSLVPADTQYF.

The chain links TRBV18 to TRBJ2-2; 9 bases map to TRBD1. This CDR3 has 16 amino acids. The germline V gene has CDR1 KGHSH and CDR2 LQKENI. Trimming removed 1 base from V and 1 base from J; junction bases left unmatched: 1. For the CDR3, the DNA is TGTGCCAGCTCACCACGACAGGGGGTGAACACCGGGGAGCTGTTTTTT. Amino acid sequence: CASSPRQGVNTGELFF. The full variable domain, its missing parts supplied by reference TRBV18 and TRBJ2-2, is NAGVMQNPRHLVRRRGQEARLRCSPMKGHSHVYWYRQLPEEGLKFMVYLQKENIIDESGMPKERFSAEFPKEGPSILRIQQVVRGDSAAYFCASSPRQGVNTGELFFGEGSRLTVL.

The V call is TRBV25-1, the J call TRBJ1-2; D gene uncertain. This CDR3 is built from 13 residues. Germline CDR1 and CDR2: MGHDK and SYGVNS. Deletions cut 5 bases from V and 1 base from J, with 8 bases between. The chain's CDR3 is CASSYGSNYGYTF. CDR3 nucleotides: TGTGCCAGCAGTTACGGAAGTAACTATGGCTACACCTTC.

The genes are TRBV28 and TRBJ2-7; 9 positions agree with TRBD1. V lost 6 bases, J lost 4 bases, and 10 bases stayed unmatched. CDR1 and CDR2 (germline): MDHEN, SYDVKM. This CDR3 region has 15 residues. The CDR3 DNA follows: TGTGCCAGCAGCCGCAACAGGGGGCCGGTGTACGAGCAGTACTTC. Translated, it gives CASSRNRGPVYEQYF.